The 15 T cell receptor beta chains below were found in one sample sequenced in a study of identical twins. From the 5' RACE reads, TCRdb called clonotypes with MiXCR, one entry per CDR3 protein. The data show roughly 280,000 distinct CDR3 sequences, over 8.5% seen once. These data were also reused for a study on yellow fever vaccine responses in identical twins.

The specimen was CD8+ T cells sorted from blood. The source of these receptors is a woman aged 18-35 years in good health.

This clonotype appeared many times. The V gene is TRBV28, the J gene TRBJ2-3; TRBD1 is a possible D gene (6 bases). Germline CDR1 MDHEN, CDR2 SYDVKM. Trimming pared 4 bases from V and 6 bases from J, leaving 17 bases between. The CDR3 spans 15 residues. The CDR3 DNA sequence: TGTGCCAGCAGTTGGCAGGGGTTGAACAAGGATACGCAGTATTTT. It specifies CASSWQGLNKDTQYF.

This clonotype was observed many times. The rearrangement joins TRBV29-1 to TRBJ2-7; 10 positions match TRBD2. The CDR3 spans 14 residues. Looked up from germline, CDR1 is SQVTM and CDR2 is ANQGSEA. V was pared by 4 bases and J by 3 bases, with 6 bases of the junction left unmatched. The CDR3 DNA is TGCAGCGTTGTTACTAGCGGGAACTTCTACGAGCAGTACTTC. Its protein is CSVVTSGNFYEQYF.

CDR3 sequence: CASSEARLTNLNEQFF. The CDR3 nucleotides are TGTGCCAGCAGTGAAGCGCGGTTAACTAACCTCAATGAGCAGTTCTTC. The chain is built from TRBV6-1 and TRBJ2-1, with no clear D. V was pared by 0 bases and J by 6 bases, with 15 bases between. The CDR3 totals 16 residues. Germline CDR1 and CDR2: MNHNS and SASEGT.

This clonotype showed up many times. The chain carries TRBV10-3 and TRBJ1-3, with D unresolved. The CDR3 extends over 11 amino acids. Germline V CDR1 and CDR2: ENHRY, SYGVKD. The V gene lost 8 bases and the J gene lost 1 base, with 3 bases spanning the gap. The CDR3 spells CAIGSGNTIYF. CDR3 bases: TGTGCCATCGGGTCTGGAAACACCATATATTTT.

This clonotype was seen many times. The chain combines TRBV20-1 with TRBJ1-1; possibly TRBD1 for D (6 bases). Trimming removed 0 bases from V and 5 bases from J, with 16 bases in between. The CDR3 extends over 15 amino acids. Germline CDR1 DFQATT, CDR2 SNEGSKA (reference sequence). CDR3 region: CSARDISRGVTEAFF. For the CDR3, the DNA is TGCAGTGCTAGAGATATTTCCAGGGGAGTTACTGAAGCTTTCTTT.

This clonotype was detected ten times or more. The CDR3 bases are TGCAGTGCCTTTCCCATCATCCTCTCTGGGGCCAACGTCCTGACTTTC. This sequence encodes CSAFPIILSGANVLTF. J is TRBJ2-6 and V is TRBV20-1; D remains unclear. The germline V and J ends were trimmed by 6 bases and 0 bases, with 15 bases remaining between them. The CDR3 spans 16 residues. Looked up from germline, CDR1 is DFQATT and CDR2 is SNEGSKA (reference sequence).

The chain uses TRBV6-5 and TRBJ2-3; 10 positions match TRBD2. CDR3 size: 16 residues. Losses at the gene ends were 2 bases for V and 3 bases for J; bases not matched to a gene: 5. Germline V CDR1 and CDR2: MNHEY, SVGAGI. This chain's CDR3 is CASSYKSSGRTDTQYF. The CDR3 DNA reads TGTGCCAGCAGTTACAAGAGTAGCGGGAGGACAGATACGCAGTATTTT.

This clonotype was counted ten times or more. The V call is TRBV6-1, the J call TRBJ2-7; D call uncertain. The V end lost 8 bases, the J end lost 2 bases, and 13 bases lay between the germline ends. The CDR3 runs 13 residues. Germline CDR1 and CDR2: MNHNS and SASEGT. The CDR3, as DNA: TGTGCCAGCGTCACGACCCCTACCTACGAGCAGTACTTC. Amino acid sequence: CASVTTPTYEQYF.

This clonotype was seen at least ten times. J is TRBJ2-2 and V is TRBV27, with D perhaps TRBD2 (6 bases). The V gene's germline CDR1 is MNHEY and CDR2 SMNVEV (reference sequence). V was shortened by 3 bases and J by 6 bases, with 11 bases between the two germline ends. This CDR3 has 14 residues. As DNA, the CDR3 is TGTGCCAGCAGTTTTATACTAGCTTCCGGGGAGCTGTTTTTT. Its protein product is CASSFILASGELFF.

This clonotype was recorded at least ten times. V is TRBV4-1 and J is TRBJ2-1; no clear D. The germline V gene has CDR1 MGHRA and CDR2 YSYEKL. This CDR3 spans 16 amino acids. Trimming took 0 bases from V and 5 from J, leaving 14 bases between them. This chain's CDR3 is CASSQDAGNLNNEQFF. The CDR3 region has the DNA TGCGCCAGCAGCCAAGATGCCGGTAATCTCAACAATGAGCAGTTCTTC.

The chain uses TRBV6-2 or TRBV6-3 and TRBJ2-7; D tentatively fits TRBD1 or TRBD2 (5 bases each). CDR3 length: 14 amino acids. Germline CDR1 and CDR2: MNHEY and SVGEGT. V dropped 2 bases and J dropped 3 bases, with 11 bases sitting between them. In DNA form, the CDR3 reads TGTGCCAGCAGTTACGTCGGGACGGACTACGAGCAGTACTTC. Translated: CASSYVGTDYEQYF.

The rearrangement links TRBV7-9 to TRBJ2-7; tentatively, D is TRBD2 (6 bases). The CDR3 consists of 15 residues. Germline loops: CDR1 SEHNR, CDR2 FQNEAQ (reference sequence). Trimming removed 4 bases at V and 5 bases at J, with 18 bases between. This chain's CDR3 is CASSSGTPVFHEQYF. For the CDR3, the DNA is TGTGCCAGCAGCTCCGGGACTCCAGTCTTCCACGAGCAGTACTTC.

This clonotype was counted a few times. DNA for the CDR3: TGTGCCAGCAGCCATCGACAGGGGCCGGAACTGGTTGGGGATGAGCAGTTCTTC. It codes for CASSHRQGPELVGDEQFF. The chain uses TRBV9 and TRBJ2-1, with 8 bases matching TRBD1. V shed 4 bases and J 8 bases; nucleotides not matched to a gene: 20. The CDR3 extends over 18 amino acids. From germline, CDR1 is SGDLS and CDR2 YYNGEE.

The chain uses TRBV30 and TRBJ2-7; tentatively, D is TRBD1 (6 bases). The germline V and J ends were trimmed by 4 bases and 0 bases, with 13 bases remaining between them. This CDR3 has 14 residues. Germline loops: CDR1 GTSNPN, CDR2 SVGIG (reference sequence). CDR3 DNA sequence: TGTGCCTGGAACCCTACAGGGAACTCCTACGAGCAGTACTTC. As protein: CAWNPTGNSYEQYF.

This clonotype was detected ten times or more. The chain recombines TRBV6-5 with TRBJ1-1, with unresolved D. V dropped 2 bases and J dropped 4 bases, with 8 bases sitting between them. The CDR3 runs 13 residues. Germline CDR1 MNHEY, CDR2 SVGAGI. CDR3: CASSYTWSTEAFF. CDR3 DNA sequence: TGTGCCAGCAGTTACACTTGGAGCACTGAAGCTTTCTTT.